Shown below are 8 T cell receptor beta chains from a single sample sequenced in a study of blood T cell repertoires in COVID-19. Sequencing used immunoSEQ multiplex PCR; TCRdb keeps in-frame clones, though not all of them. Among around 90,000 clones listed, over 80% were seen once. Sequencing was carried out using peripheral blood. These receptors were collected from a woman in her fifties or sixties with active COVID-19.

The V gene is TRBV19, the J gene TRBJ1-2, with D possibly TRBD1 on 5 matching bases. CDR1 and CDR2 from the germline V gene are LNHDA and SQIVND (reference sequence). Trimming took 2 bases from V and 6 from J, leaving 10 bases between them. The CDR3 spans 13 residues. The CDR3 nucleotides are TGTGCCAGTAGTATACAGGGATTCAATGGCTACACCTTC. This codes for CASSIQGFNGYTF.

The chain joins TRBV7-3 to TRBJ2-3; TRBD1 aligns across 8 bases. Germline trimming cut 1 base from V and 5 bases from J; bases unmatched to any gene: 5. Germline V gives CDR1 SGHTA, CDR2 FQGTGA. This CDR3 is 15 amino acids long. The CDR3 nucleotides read TGTGCCAGCAGCTTAAGGGGGACAGGTGGAGATACGCAGTATTTT. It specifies CASSLRGTGGDTQYF.

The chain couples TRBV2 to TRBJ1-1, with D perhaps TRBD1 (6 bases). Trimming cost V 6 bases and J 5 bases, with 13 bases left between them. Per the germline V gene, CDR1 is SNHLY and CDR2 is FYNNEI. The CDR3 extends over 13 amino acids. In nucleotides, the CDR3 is TGTGCCAGCAGGGGGACACTAGGAACTGAAGCTTTCTTT. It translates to CASRGTLGTEAFF. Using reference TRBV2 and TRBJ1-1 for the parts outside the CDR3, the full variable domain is EPEVTQTPSHQVTQMGQEVILRCVPISNHLYFYWYRQILGQKVEFLVSFYNNEISEKSEIFDDQFSVERPDGSNFTLKIRSTKLEDSAMYFCASRGTLGTEAFFGQGTRLTVV.

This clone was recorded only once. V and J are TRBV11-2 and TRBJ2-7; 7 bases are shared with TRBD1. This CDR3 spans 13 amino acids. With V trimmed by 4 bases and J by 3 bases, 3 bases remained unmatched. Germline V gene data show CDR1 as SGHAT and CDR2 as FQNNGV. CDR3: CASSSRTGYEQYF. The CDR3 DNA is TGTGCCAGCAGCTCACGGACAGGCTACGAGCAGTACTTC.

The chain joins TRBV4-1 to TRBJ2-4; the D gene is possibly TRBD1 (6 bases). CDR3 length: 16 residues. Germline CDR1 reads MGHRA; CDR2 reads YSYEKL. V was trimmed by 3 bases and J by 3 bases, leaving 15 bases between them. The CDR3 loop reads CASSHVAGTNKNIQYF. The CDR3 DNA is TGCGCCAGCAGCCACGTTGCCGGGACAAACAAAAACATTCAGTACTTC.

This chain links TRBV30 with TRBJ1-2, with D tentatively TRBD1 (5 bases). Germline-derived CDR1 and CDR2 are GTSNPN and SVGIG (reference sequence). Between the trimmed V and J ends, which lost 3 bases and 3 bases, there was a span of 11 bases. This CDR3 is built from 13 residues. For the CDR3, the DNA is TGTGCCTGGAGGCGGGACCGTGACTATGGCTACACCTTC. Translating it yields CAWRRDRDYGYTF.

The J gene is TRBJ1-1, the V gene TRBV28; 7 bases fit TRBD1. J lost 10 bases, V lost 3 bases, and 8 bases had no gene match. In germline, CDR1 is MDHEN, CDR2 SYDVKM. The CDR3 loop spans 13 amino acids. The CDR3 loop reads CASSFRGGQVAFF. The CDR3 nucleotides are TGTGCCAGCAGTTTCCGAGGGGGCCAGGTAGCTTTCTTT.

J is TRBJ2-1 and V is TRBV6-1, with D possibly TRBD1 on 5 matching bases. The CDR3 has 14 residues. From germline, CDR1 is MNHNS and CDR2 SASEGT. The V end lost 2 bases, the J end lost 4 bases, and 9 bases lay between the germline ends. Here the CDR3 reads CASSETRVYNEQFF. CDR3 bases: TGTGCCAGCAGTGAAACCAGGGTGTACAATGAGCAGTTCTTC.